A single sample gave rise to the 16 T cell receptor beta chains below, sequenced in a study of T cell responses to AZD1222 COVID-19 vaccine. Measured with immunoSEQ multiplex PCR; TCRdb has only the in-frame clones, and not every one. Of 100,000 to 150,000 clones listed, about nine tenths are singletons. The material sequenced was peripheral blood, taken on day 0 of AZD1222 vaccination. The receptor set was obtained from an adult in good health.

The J gene is TRBJ1-2, the V gene TRBV5-1; 7 nucleotides line up with TRBD1. The CDR3 sequence is 13 residues long. Trimming cost V 4 bases and J 4 bases; bases outside gene matches: 4. Per germline, CDR1 SGHRS and CDR2 YFSETQ. The CDR3 region has the DNA TGCGCCAGCAGCCCAAGGACAGGCTATGGCTACACCTTC. Translation gives CASSPRTGYGYTF.

J is TRBJ1-5 and V is TRBV4-1, with 7 bases identical to TRBD1. The CDR3 has 16 residues. V lost 2 bases and J lost 1; bases outside the gene matches: 5. The V gene's germline CDR1 is MGHRA and CDR2 YSYEKL. CDR3: CASSQLQGGSNQPQHF. As DNA, the CDR3 is TGCGCCAGCAGCCAACTCCAGGGGGGGAGCAATCAGCCCCAGCATTTT.

This sequence joins TRBV6-5 and TRBJ1-2, with 9 bases that match TRBD1. In germline, CDR1 is MNHEY, CDR2 SVGAGI. V shed 6 bases and J 5 bases; nucleotides not matched to a gene: 4. This CDR3 region has 13 residues. This chain's CDR3 is CASRPDRGYGYTF. Written as DNA, the CDR3 is TGTGCCAGCAGACCCGACAGGGGGTATGGCTACACCTTC.

This clone was seen just once. The gene calls are TRBV3-1 (or the pseudogene TRBV3-2) and TRBJ2-1, with 12 bases fitting TRBD2. The V segment lost 10 bases and the J segment 10 bases; nucleotides outside the gene matches: 11. The CDR3 spans 14 residues. Germline V gives CDR1 LGHDT, CDR2 YNNKEL (reference sequence). The CDR3: CATHGTSGPGEQFF. The CDR3 DNA reads TGTGCCACCCACGGGACTAGCGGGCCGGGAGAGCAGTTCTTC.

The V and J genes are TRBV19 and TRBJ1-2; D possibly corresponds to TRBD1 (6 bases). CDR1 is LNHDA, CDR2 SQIVND, per germline (reference sequence). Trimming stripped 5 bases from V and 5 bases from J, with 15 bases between. The CDR3 contains 14 residues. The CDR3 DNA follows: TGTGCCAGTAGTCCGCGGGGGGGCTCGTATGGCTACACCTTC. This gives the protein CASSPRGGSYGYTF. The variable domain in full, with the rest retrieved from reference TRBV19 and TRBJ1-2, is DGGITQSPKYLFRKEGQNVTLSCEQNLNHDAMYWYRQDPGQGLRLIYYSQIVNDFQKGDIAEGYSVSREKKESFPLTVTSAQKNPTAFYLCASSPRGGSYGYTFGSGTRLTVV.

The chain combines TRBV6-1 with TRBJ1-3; 8 nucleotides align to TRBD1. Losses at the gene ends were 2 bases for V and 2 bases for J; bases not matched to a gene: 2. This CDR3 spans 15 amino acids. The germline V gene encodes CDR1 MNHNS and CDR2 SASEGT. CDR3: CASSEPRGPGNTIYF. As DNA, the CDR3 is TGTGCCAGCAGTGAACCCAGGGGGCCTGGAAACACCATATATTTT.

V usage is TRBV4-2 and J usage is TRBJ1-1; 7 nucleotides align to TRBD1. V trimming: 9 bases; J trimming: 1 base; junction bases outside the gene matches: 8. CDR1 LGHNA and CDR2 YNFKEQ come from the germline V gene. The CDR3 is 14 amino acids. The CDR3 nucleotides read TGTGCCAGTTCTCGGGACAGACGGAACACTGAAGCTTTCTTT. Amino acid sequence: CASSRDRRNTEAFF.

The rearrangement links TRBV6-5 to TRBJ1-2; D is unresolved. Germline values: CDR1 MNHEY, CDR2 SVGAGI. The V gene lost 0 bases and the J gene lost 6 bases, with 8 bases spanning the gap. This CDR3 has 13 residues. The CDR3 loop is CASSYSMGNGYTF. For the CDR3, the DNA is TGTGCCAGCAGTTACTCGATGGGTAATGGCTACACCTTC.

The genes are TRBV30 and TRBJ2-7, with unresolved D. The V gene lost 2 bases and the J gene lost 5 bases, with 10 bases spanning the gap. The CDR3 has 12 amino acids. CDR1 GTSNPN and CDR2 SVGIG come from the germline V gene (reference sequence). The chain's CDR3 is CAWSWRLHEQYF. CDR3 bases: TGTGCCTGGAGTTGGCGGTTACACGAGCAGTACTTC.

The rearrangement joins TRBV6-4 to TRBJ2-3, with 10 positions matching TRBD2. Germline lookup yields CDR1 MRHNA and CDR2 SNTAGT. This CDR3 is 16 amino acids long. V lost 7 bases, J lost 0 bases, and 7 bases stayed unmatched. This CDR3 is CASIPTSGASTDTQYF. The CDR3 DNA is TGTGCCAGCATCCCAACTAGCGGGGCTAGCACAGATACGCAGTATTTT.

The chain is built from TRBV27 and TRBJ1-5; 8 nucleotides match TRBD1. The V segment lost 5 bases and the J segment 1 base; nucleotides outside the gene matches: 10. Germline loops: CDR1 MNHEY, CDR2 SMNVEV (reference sequence). The CDR3 contains 17 residues. The CDR3 protein is CASSPGQGFGSNQPQHF. The CDR3 DNA reads TGTGCCAGCAGTCCAGGACAGGGCTTTGGGAGCAATCAGCCCCAGCATTTT.

This clone was recorded only once. The chain is built from TRBV12-5 and TRBJ2-7, with 9 bases aligning to TRBD1. Looked up from germline, CDR1 is LGHNT and CDR2 is FRNRAP. The CDR3 covers 13 residues. J lost 0 bases, V lost 10 bases, and 4 bases had no gene match. The CDR3 sequence: CATSTGGSYEQYF. CDR3 DNA: TGTGCTACCTCGACAGGGGGCTCCTACGAGCAGTACTTC.

The chain employs TRBV6-2 or TRBV6-3 and TRBJ2-7, with TRBD2 matching over 8 bases. The CDR3 has 16 amino acids. Looked up from germline, CDR1 is MNHEY and CDR2 is SVGEGT. J was trimmed by 2 bases and V by 2 bases; bases with no gene match: 8. CDR3 DNA: TGTGCCAGCAGTTACGACCGACTAGCGCCTACCTACGAGCAGTACTTC. This translates into CASSYDRLAPTYEQYF.

This rearrangement joins TRBV7-6 to TRBJ1-4; no reliable D call. Deletions cut 5 bases from V and 3 bases from J, with 13 bases between. From germline, CDR1 is SGHVS and CDR2 FNYEAQ. The CDR3 contains 15 residues. The CDR3 coding sequence is TGTGCCAGCAGCGCCTCCATGGAGGCTAATGAAAAACTGTTTTTT. Amino acid sequence: CASSASMEANEKLFF.

This chain links TRBV6-4 with TRBJ2-3, with 9 bases identical to TRBD2. Trimming removed 5 bases from V and 1 base from J; junction bases left unmatched: 1. This CDR3 has 14 amino acids. Germline values: CDR1 MRHNA, CDR2 SNTAGT. The DNA for the CDR3 is TGTGCCAGCAGTAGGACTAGCGGCACAGATACGCAGTATTTT. It codes for CASSRTSGTDTQYF.

The rearrangement links TRBV7-7 to TRBJ2-3; D is perhaps TRBD2 (5 bases). CDR3 length: 13 residues. The V end lost 5 bases, the J end lost 4 bases, and 10 bases lay between the germline ends. Looked up from germline, CDR1 is SSHAT and CDR2 is FNYEAQ (reference sequence). The CDR3 DNA is TGTGCCAGCAGCCTGGCCGGGGCAGATACGCAGTATTTT. It is translated as CASSLAGADTQYF. The full variable domain, its missing parts supplied by reference TRBV7-7 and TRBJ2-3, is GAGVSQSPRYKVTKRGQDVTLRCDPISSHATLYWYQQALGQGPEFLTYFNYEAQPDKSGLPSDRFSAERPEGSISTLTIQRTEQRDSAMYRCASSLAGADTQYFGPGTRLTVL.